This T cell receptor (beta chain) was obtained from a study of lymphopenia after photon versus proton radiotherapy. Libraries were prepared by immunoSEQ multiplex PCR; TCRdb keeps only in-frame clonotypes and omits some of them. The sample includes approximately 35,000 clones, 90% of them seen just once. Details on this clone: Its antigen remains unidentified.

Study results and limitations: Post-nadir TCR diversity decline inversely tracked overall survival among those who died. Authors raise, but do not show, better survival with proton therapy. Oligoclonal CD8+ Temra expansion after nadir drove photon patients' diversity drop. Under photons, naive T cells and diversity fell while effector/memory populations rose.

Looked up from germline, CDR1 is SGDLS and CDR2 is YYNGEE. Trimming left V 5 bases short and J 1 base short, with 9 bases between. This CDR3 region has 13 residues. The rearrangement uses TRBV9 and TRBJ2-5; D is unresolved. The sample was peripheral blood, taken from a patient treated with photon-based radiotherapy. This TCR derives from a woman in her fifties or sixties with pancreatic cancer. The DNA of the CDR3 is TGTGCCAGCAGTTTCAGTGTCCAAGAGACCCAGTACTTC. Translated, it gives CASSFSVQETQYF.